These 32 T cell receptor beta chains share one sample of origin, sequenced in a study of blood T cell repertoires in COVID-19. Repertoires were generated with immunoSEQ multiplex PCR, while TCRdb's copy carries only in-frame clones and drops some. The sample lists about 360,000 clones; 70% to 90% were seen once. The source material was peripheral blood. These receptors were collected from a human donor in a cohort sampled during active COVID-19.

V and J are TRBV4-2 and TRBJ2-7; no clear D. Trimming stripped 0 bases from V and 5 bases from J, with 2 bases between. The CDR3 loop spans 11 amino acids. CDR1 is LGHNA, CDR2 YNFKEQ, per germline. The DNA for the CDR3 is TGTGCCAGCAGCCAAGATAACGAGCAGTACTTC. Residues: CASSQDNEQYF.

The rearrangement uses TRBV10-3 and TRBJ2-1; 7 nucleotides line up with TRBD2. Germline V gene data show CDR1 as ENHRY and CDR2 as SYGVKD. The CDR3 is made up of 15 amino acids. V was pared by 0 bases and J by 7 bases, with 6 bases of the junction left unmatched. CDR3 coding DNA: TGTGCCATCAGTGAGTCGGGAGGGCGGGGGAATGAGCAGTTCTTC. Translating it yields CAISESGGRGNEQFF.

The chain links TRBV30 to TRBJ2-5, with TRBD2 matching 7 bases. Germline CDR1 and CDR2: GTSNPN and SVGIG (reference sequence). This CDR3 is 12 amino acids long. Germline trimming cut 3 bases from V and 3 bases from J; bases unmatched to any gene: 1. The CDR3 nucleotides are TGTGCCTGGAGACTAGCGAAAGAGACCCAGTACTTC. The encoded protein is CAWRLAKETQYF.

The table lists this clone with a few counts. The rearrangement links TRBV5-1 to TRBJ2-7, with D possibly matching TRBD1 (6 bases). The CDR3 is 14 amino acids. Trimming left V 0 bases short and J 7 bases short, with 14 bases between. Germline-derived CDR1 and CDR2 are SGHRS and YFSETQ. The CDR3 region has the DNA TGCGCCAGCAGCTTGGCCGCAGGGGTGGGAGAGCAGTACTTC. Protein: CASSLAAGVGEQYF.

This sequence joins TRBV5-6 and TRBJ2-1, with a weak D call TRBD2 (5 bases). The CDR3 is 12 residues long. V dropped 7 bases and J dropped 7 bases, with 12 bases sitting between them. Germline CDR1 SGHDT, CDR2 YYEEEE. This CDR3 is CASEYPGNEQFF. The CDR3 DNA is TGTGCCAGCGAATATCCGGGAAATGAGCAGTTCTTC.

CDR3 in amino acids: CASSSLRTGTNTGELFF. In DNA, the CDR3 is TGTGCCAGCAGTTCCCTTCGGACAGGGACGAACACCGGGGAGCTGTTTTTT. The chain joins TRBV28 to TRBJ2-2, with 8 bases aligning to TRBD1. Losses at the gene ends were 4 bases for V and 0 bases for J; bases not matched to a gene: 7. Germline CDR1 reads MDHEN; CDR2 reads SYDVKM. The CDR3 consists of 17 residues.

The chain joins TRBV30 to TRBJ1-5; tentative D call: TRBD1 (5 bases). Germline CDR1 GTSNPN, CDR2 SVGIG (reference sequence). V was cut by 1 base and J by 6 bases, with 16 bases left in between. The CDR3 loop spans 15 amino acids. The CDR3 DNA is TGTGCCTGGAGTGCGCCTGGGGGGGTTGGTCAGCCCCAGCATTTT. It is translated as CAWSAPGGVGQPQHF.

This sequence joins TRBV2 and TRBJ2-5, with 9 bases fitting TRBD2. V lost 4 bases, J lost 0 bases, and 6 bases stayed unmatched. The CDR3 spans 16 residues. CDR1 is SNHLY, CDR2 FYNNEI, per germline. In nucleotides, the CDR3 is TGTGCCAGCAGTGTTCGGGCTAGCGGGAACCAAGAGACCCAGTACTTC. Protein: CASSVRASGNQETQYF.

The genes are TRBV18 and TRBJ1-3; 9 nucleotides align to TRBD1. Per germline, CDR1 KGHSH and CDR2 LQKENI. This CDR3 is built from 17 residues. J gave up 2 bases and V 1 base, and 6 bases lay outside the gene matches. The CDR3 sequence is CASSPLQGARTGNTIYF. The CDR3 region has the DNA TGTGCCAGCTCACCACTACAGGGGGCGAGGACTGGAAACACCATATATTTT.

This chain links TRBV28 with TRBJ2-1, with TRBD1 matching 9 bases. After removal of 6 bases from V and 8 bases from J, the junction contained 14 bases not matched to a gene. Germline V lookup: CDR1 MDHEN, CDR2 SYDVKM. This CDR3 is built from 16 residues. Here the CDR3 reads CASRPSETGGGDEQFF. The CDR3 coding sequence is TGTGCCAGCAGGCCCTCCGAGACAGGGGGTGGCGATGAGCAGTTCTTC.

V is TRBV14 and J is TRBJ1-1; a possible D gene is TRBD1 (5 bases). In germline, CDR1 is SGHDN, CDR2 FVKESK. V gave up 4 bases and J gave up 2 bases, with 14 bases separating them. CDR3 length: 15 residues. Here the CDR3 reads CASSPPGVRNTEAFF. The CDR3 DNA is TGTGCCAGCAGCCCCCCGGGGGTGAGAAACACTGAAGCTTTCTTT.

This chain joins TRBV19 and TRBJ1-5; D uncertain. This CDR3 has 8 amino acids. V lost 6 bases and J 14 bases, leaving 5 bases between the germline ends. Germline V lookup: CDR1 LNHDA, CDR2 SQIVND (reference sequence). The CDR3 DNA sequence: TGTGCCAGTAGCTCGGAGCATTTT. Translation gives CASSSEHF. The variable domain in full, with the rest retrieved from reference TRBV19 and TRBJ1-5, is DGGITQSPKYLFRKEGQNVTLSCEQNLNHDAMYWYRQDPGQGLRLIYYSQIVNDFQKGDIAEGYSVSREKKESFPLTVTSAQKNPTAFYLCASSSEHFGDGTRLSIL.

V gene TRBV2 combines with J gene TRBJ2-1; the D gene is possibly TRBD1 (5 bases). V shed 0 bases and J shed 12 bases, with 9 bases lying between them. Germline assignment: CDR1 SNHLY and CDR2 FYNNEI. CDR3 size: 12 residues. The CDR3 loop is CASSEAPQGQFF. CDR3 bases: TGTGCCAGCAGTGAAGCGCCCCAGGGGCAGTTCTTC.

The count of this clone is one. The chain is built from TRBV3-1 (or the pseudogene TRBV3-2) and TRBJ2-2; 8 bases are a match to TRBD1. V dropped 5 bases and J dropped 0; count of bases not matched to a gene: 8. Germline V gene data show CDR1 as LGHDT and CDR2 as YNNKEL (reference sequence). The CDR3 loop spans 17 amino acids. The CDR3 nucleotides read TGTGCCAGCAGCATCCACGGACAGGGCCCGAACACCGGGGAGCTGTTTTTT. Its translation is CASSIHGQGPNTGELFF.

This clone was observed once. The chain combines TRBV2 with TRBJ1-2, with 9 nucleotides matching TRBD1. The V gene end was trimmed by 8 bases and the J gene end by 8 bases; junction bases not matched to a gene: 15. This CDR3 region has 15 residues. Germline-derived CDR1 and CDR2 are SNHLY and FYNNEI. Here the CDR3 reads CASLNRGRIPMGYTF. The CDR3 coding sequence is TGTGCCAGCCTGAACAGGGGGCGCATACCCATGGGCTACACCTTC.

The rearrangement joins TRBV20-1 to TRBJ2-7; tentatively, D is TRBD2 (5 bases). Trimming took 7 bases from V and 3 from J, leaving 10 bases between them. Germline V gives CDR1 DFQATT, CDR2 SNEGSKA (reference sequence). CDR3 size: 11 residues. The CDR3 DNA reads as TGCAGTGTCCATGCGGGCTACGAGCAGTACTTC. This codes for CSVHAGYEQYF.

The V and J genes are TRBV28 and TRBJ2-2; possible D gene TRBD2, 5 bases. The CDR3 totals 15 residues. Trimming left V 3 bases short and J 8 bases short, with 16 bases between. Germline V gives CDR1 MDHEN, CDR2 SYDVKM. The CDR3 region is CASSFHRTRGGELFF. The CDR3 DNA reads as TGTGCCAGCAGTTTTCATCGGACCCGAGGGGGGGAGCTGTTTTTT.

This chain connects TRBV5-4 to TRBJ2-5; the D is unclear. V was cut by 0 bases and J by 2 bases, with 5 bases left in between. The CDR3 is made up of 13 amino acids. Germline V lookup: CDR1 SGHNT, CDR2 YYREEE (reference sequence). The CDR3 nucleotides are TGTGCCAGCAGCTTGGTACGGCAAGAGACCCAGTACTTC. This sequence encodes CASSLVRQETQYF.

Here the CDR3 DNA reads TGCGCCAGCAGCTCCGAACCGGACAGCTACAATGAGCAGTTCTTC. This encodes CASSSEPDSYNEQFF. The rearrangement joins TRBV5-1 to TRBJ2-1, with D tentatively TRBD1 (6 bases). Germline loops: CDR1 SGHRS, CDR2 YFSETQ. V shed 3 bases and J shed 3 bases, with 13 bases lying between them. CDR3 length equals 15 residues.

The rearrangement uses TRBV9 and TRBJ2-2; 9 nucleotides line up with TRBD2. The CDR3 extends over 15 amino acids. Germline lookup yields CDR1 SGDLS and CDR2 YYNGEE. Trimming took 4 bases from V and 3 from J; bases not matched to a gene: 4. The CDR3 is CASSFSGRDTGELFF. CDR3 in DNA: TGTGCCAGCAGCTTTAGCGGGAGAGACACCGGGGAGCTGTTTTTT.

The chain links TRBV2 to TRBJ1-2; D gene uncertain. This CDR3 is 15 amino acids long. V lost 5 bases and J 0 bases, leaving 13 bases between the germline ends. Germline V gives CDR1 SNHLY, CDR2 FYNNEI. The CDR3 region has the DNA TGTGCCAGCAGTCCGCGGTCGTGGCCTAACTATGGCTACACCTTC. Its translation: CASSPRSWPNYGYTF.

The gene calls are TRBV2 and TRBJ2-7; 8 nucleotides agree with TRBD2. The CDR3 is 13 amino acids. Germline V gene sequence: CDR1 SNHLY, CDR2 FYNNEI. V was clipped by 10 bases and J by 2 bases; unmatched bases: 7. The CDR3 DNA follows: TGTGCCACCTTAGCGGGGCCTCCCTACGAGCAGTACTTC. The encoded protein is CATLAGPPYEQYF. The whole variable domain, remainder taken from reference TRBV2 and TRBJ2-7, is EPEVTQTPSHQVTQMGQEVILRCVPISNHLYFYWYRQILGQKVEFLVSFYNNEISEKSEIFDDQFSVERPDGSNFTLKIRSTKLEDSAMYFCATLAGPPYEQYFGPGTRLTVT.

The chain joins TRBV20-1 to TRBJ2-7, with D maybe TRBD1 (6 bases). Germline CDR1 reads DFQATT; CDR2 reads SNEGSKA (reference sequence). With 5 bases removed from V and 6 bases from J, the gap between germline ends came to 11 bases. This CDR3 contains 11 residues. CDR3 coding DNA: TGCAGTGCTGAAACAGGGCGCGAGCAGTACTTC. Translating gives CSAETGREQYF.

The J gene is TRBJ2-1, the V gene TRBV3-1 (or the pseudogene TRBV3-2); possible D gene TRBD1, 5 bases. Deletions cut 7 bases from V and 4 bases from J, with 14 bases between. There are 14 residues in the CDR3. Germline V CDR1 and CDR2: LGHDT, YNNKEL (reference sequence). This CDR3 reads CASTWGTEYNEQFF. The CDR3 DNA sequence: TGTGCCAGCACCTGGGGCACCGAATACAATGAGCAGTTCTTC.

In DNA form, the CDR3 reads TGTGCCAGCAGTACCGTAGCGGGAGGGGCTGGAGAGCAGTTCTTC. Amino acid sequence: CASSTVAGGAGEQFF. The chain recombines TRBV6-2 or TRBV6-3 with TRBJ2-1; 11 nucleotides agree with TRBD2. This CDR3 is 15 amino acids long. Looked up from germline, CDR1 is MNHEY and CDR2 is SVGEGT. The V gene end was trimmed by 5 bases and the J gene end by 10 bases; junction bases not matched to a gene: 10.

This rearrangement joins TRBV6-5 to TRBJ2-3, with 8 bases identical to TRBD2. V was pared by 2 bases and J by 1 base, with 5 bases of the junction left unmatched. CDR3 length equals 16 residues. CDR1 is MNHEY, CDR2 SVGAGI, per germline. CDR3 nucleotides: TGTGCCAGCAGTTACCCTCCGGGGGGGGGCACAGATACGCAGTATTTT. This encodes CASSYPPGGGTDTQYF.

The chain carries TRBV2 and TRBJ1-2; D is unresolved. Germline-derived CDR1 and CDR2 are SNHLY and FYNNEI. Deletions cut 2 bases from V and 6 bases from J, with 13 bases between. This CDR3 comprises 14 residues. CDR3 bases: TGTGCCAGCAGTGAAAATCGGTCAATTCATGGCTACACCTTC. It encodes CASSENRSIHGYTF.

The chain recombines TRBV19 with TRBJ1-1, with D maybe TRBD1 (6 bases). Trimming pared 5 bases from V and 3 bases from J, leaving 16 bases between. The CDR3 is 15 residues long. CDR1 and CDR2 (germline): LNHDA, SQIVND (reference sequence). CDR3 region: CASSPIRDIDTEAFF. The CDR3 DNA sequence: TGTGCCAGTAGTCCTATAAGGGACATTGACACTGAAGCTTTCTTT.

For the CDR3, the DNA is TGTGCCAGCAGTCGAATTCAGGGGGTTAACTCTGGAAACACCATATATTTT. Its protein product is CASSRIQGVNSGNTIYF. V is TRBV28 and J is TRBJ1-3, with 7 bases that match TRBD1. Germline V lookup: CDR1 MDHEN, CDR2 SYDVKM. This CDR3 has 17 amino acids. V shed 5 bases and J 0 bases; nucleotides not matched to a gene: 10.

This sequence joins TRBV11-2 and TRBJ2-7; 7 positions match TRBD1. This CDR3 is 13 amino acids long. With 5 bases clipped from V and 2 bases from J, the junction kept 3 bases outside the gene matches. Germline values: CDR1 SGHAT, CDR2 FQNNGV. The CDR3 DNA reads TGTGCCAGCAGCGTGACAGGGACCTACGAGCAGTACTTC. Its translation: CASSVTGTYEQYF.

The rearrangement links TRBV30 to TRBJ2-3, with TRBD2 identical over 12 bases. Germline-derived CDR1 and CDR2 are GTSNPN and SVGIG (reference sequence). J lost 2 bases, V lost 4 bases, and 4 bases had no gene match. The CDR3 length is 15 residues. CDR3 region: CAWIPSGRATDTQYF. In DNA, the CDR3 is TGTGCCTGGATCCCTAGCGGGAGGGCCACAGATACGCAGTATTTT.

In nucleotides, the CDR3 is TGTGCCAGCAGCTTAACCCCGAGGGAGACCCAGTACTTC. Its translation is CASSLTPRETQYF. This chain joins TRBV7-9 and TRBJ2-5; D is undetermined. The CDR3 is made up of 13 amino acids. The germline V gene has CDR1 SEHNR and CDR2 FQNEAQ (reference sequence). The V and J ends lost 2 bases and 5 bases respectively, with 9 bases between them.